This TCR beta chain derives from a study of blood T cell repertoires in COVID-19. In the source study's methods: Amplification of reference gene primers provided the estimated nucleated cell counts. The data were produced by immunoSEQ multiplex PCR, yet TCRdb's version contains in-frame clones alone and is incomplete. That table furnishes V, J and clone size, whereas the DNA furnished D and trimming. The sample shows about 160,000 clones, 85% to 90% of them seen only once. Sequencing input: peripheral blood. This clonotype originated in a man in his 60s with COVID-19, enrolled during active disease.

The DNA for the CDR3 is TGTGCCAGCACCAAGTTTCCGAAAAGGACAGGGTTTCTTCCCTATGGCTACACCTTC. It yields the protein CASTKFPKRTGFLPYGYTF. The rearrangement uses TRBV21-1 and TRBJ1-2; the D call TRBD1 from the table was never checked on the DNA. TRBV21-1 is noted as a pseudogene. The CDR3 has 19 amino acids.